This is a list of T cell receptor beta chains from one sample in a study of metastatic and nonmetastatic thyroid tumors. TCRdb re-processed the PCR reads through MiXCR. The sample yields roughly 27,000 clones, about an eighth seen once. What was sequenced was blood. Every receptor here comes from a female donor with papillary thyroid cancer or a benign thyroid nodule (not recorded which). Some clones in this sample may be carry-over from other donors' samples. Each CDR3 is given without its conserved first and last residue. Not all rows give a size; the values are once, few, many and, for expanded clones, a class.

V gene: TRBV19; clone size: NA; J gene: TRBJ2-7; CDR3 protein: ASSRLAGDEHH
V gene: TRBV3-1; clone size: many; J gene: TRBJ1-4; CDR3 protein: ASSQNRPGQGHEKLF
V gene: TRBV4-2; clone size: many; J gene: TRBJ2-1; CDR3 protein: ASSQEASGAYNEQF
V gene: TRBV18; clone size: many; J gene: TRBJ2-7; CDR3 protein: ASSSAGGSYEQY
V gene: TRBV20-1; clone size: once; J gene: TRBJ1-1; CDR3 protein: SASSGQEMNTEAF
V gene: TRBV27; clone size: many; J gene: TRBJ2-5; CDR3 protein: ASSPSTGAAETQY
V gene: TRBV13; clone size: NA; J gene: TRBJ2-3; CDR3 protein: ASSIIQVQGASSTDTQY
V gene: TRBV7-7; clone size: many; J gene: TRBJ2-5; CDR3 protein: ASSTTGGDLTQY
V gene: TRBV5-1; clone size: medium-sized; J gene: TRBJ1-2; CDR3 protein: ASSLVPGADGYT
V gene: TRBV6-1; clone size: many; J gene: TRBJ1-1; CDR3 protein: ASSEGGTEAF
V gene: TRBV19; clone size: medium-sized; J gene: TRBJ1-1; CDR3 protein: ASSIEVGLNTEAF
V gene: TRBV7-9; clone size: many; J gene: TRBJ2-4; CDR3 protein: ASSYGLAVHIQY
V gene: TRBV6-1; clone size: many; J gene: TRBJ1-2; CDR3 protein: ASSPGANYGYT
V gene: TRBV19; clone size: many; J gene: TRBJ1-1; CDR3 protein: ASSIGGPEAF
V gene: TRBV4-3; clone size: NA; J gene: TRBJ1-2; CDR3 protein: ASSQERSSYCYT
V gene: TRBV6-6; clone size: many; J gene: TRBJ2-1; CDR3 protein: ASSYVEGDVEQF
V gene: TRBV13; clone size: many; J gene: TRBJ2-5; CDR3 protein: ASSGAGLGETQY
V gene: TRBV5-1; clone size: many; J gene: TRBJ1-4; CDR3 protein: ASSPYGEKLF
V gene: TRBV20-1; clone size: many; J gene: TRBJ2-5; CDR3 protein: SASQSGRETQY
V gene: TRBV6-1; clone size: few; J gene: TRBJ2-3; CDR3 protein: ASTDGAAGTDTQY
V gene: TRBV18; clone size: NA; J gene: TRBJ1-1; CDR3 protein: ASPPGYDLEAF
V gene: TRBV11-1; clone size: many; J gene: TRBJ1-5; CDR3 protein: ASSLGDGGGTGNQPQH
V gene: TRBV27; clone size: NA; J gene: TRBJ2-1; CDR3 protein: ASGLAYYNEQF
V gene: TRBV18; clone size: many; J gene: TRBJ1-1; CDR3 protein: ASSPRMEVNTEAF
V gene: TRBV2; clone size: medium-sized; J gene: TRBJ2-2; CDR3 protein: ASSETSGRATGELF
V gene: TRBV7-2; clone size: many; J gene: TRBJ2-3; CDR3 protein: ASSWTGADTQY
V gene: TRBV7-9; clone size: many; J gene: TRBJ2-4; CDR3 protein: ASSLAGLTNIQY
V gene: TRBV12-3/TRBV12-4; clone size: many; J gene: TRBJ1-4; CDR3 protein: ASSPGQSTNEKLF
V gene: TRBV12-3/TRBV12-4; clone size: many; J gene: TRBJ1-2; CDR3 protein: ARDLGRNYGYT
V gene: TRBV20-1; clone size: many; J gene: TRBJ2-3; CDR3 protein: SAPTGLATNTDTQY
V gene: TRBV28; clone size: many; J gene: TRBJ2-1; CDR3 protein: ASSTLVDTEQF
V gene: TRBV7-9; clone size: many; J gene: TRBJ2-2; CDR3 protein: ASSWTGRAGELF
V gene: TRBV3-1; clone size: many; J gene: TRBJ2-7; CDR3 protein: ASSQDSRGVNEQY
V gene: TRBV4-2; clone size: many; J gene: TRBJ1-2; CDR3 protein: ASSGEAYGYT
V gene: TRBV11-2; clone size: NA; J gene: TRBJ2-7; CDR3 protein: ASSLGRLAFDEQY
V gene: TRBV6-1; clone size: few; J gene: TRBJ2-7; CDR3 protein: ASNPQDVNEQY
V gene: TRBV20-1; clone size: many; J gene: TRBJ1-1; CDR3 protein: SARAVTNTEAF